The T cell receptor beta chain under discussion was sequenced for a study of blood T cell repertoires in COVID-19. Background on the study: Samples representing acute and convalescent COVID-19 were sourced from the United States, Italy and Spain. PBMCs, B-cell-depleted T cells, or T cells were the source of the cDNA or gDNA that made up the material.

Original methodology: Estimation of nucleated cell counts relied on the amplification of reference gene primers. Here immunoSEQ multiplex PCR was the method, and the copy in TCRdb shows in-frame clones only, minus some. The DNA gave D and trimming, while V, J and clone size come from that table. The sample holds roughly 150,000 clones, over 70% seen once. The CDR3 contains 15 residues. The V gene lost 0 bases and the J gene lost 5 bases, with 12 bases spanning the gap. The V gene's germline CDR1 is LGHNA and CDR2 YNFKEQ. This clone was detected only a few times. The gene calls are TRBV4-2 and TRBJ2-3; possible D gene TRBD1, 5 bases. This TCR came from a man between 60 and 70 years old with acute or convalescent COVID-19. Sequenced input: peripheral blood. The CDR3 bases are TGTGCCAGCAGCCAAGAATGGCAGGGTATAGATACGCAGTATTTT. Its translation is CASSQEWQGIDTQYF.